This entry concerns a single TCR beta chain. Its antigen remains unknown. The sample is drawn from a study of identical twins. Broader study findings: For monozygotic twins, models underestimated out-of-frame TCR alpha sharing. Fewer insertions marked abundant cord blood beta clonotypes; young adult naive trended weakly, memory not at all.

Unique molecular identifiers were present on the cDNA, which also gained a universal primer site by template switching. TCRdb itself ran the 5' RACE reads through MiXCR, one entry per CDR3 protein. Of roughly 230,000 distinct CDR3 sequences listed, about 8.3% are singletons. This same sample was also part of a study on yellow fever vaccine responses in identical twins.

The TCR originated in a woman aged 18-29 years in good health. Sequenced input: CD8+ T cells sorted from blood.

The chain's CDR3 is CASSLDPGAYNEQFF. The CDR3 nucleotides are TGTGCCAGCAGCTTAGACCCGGGAGCCTACAATGAGCAGTTCTTC. The chain has TRBV11-2 and TRBJ2-1; D might be TRBD2 (6 bases). CDR1 is SGHAT, CDR2 FQNNGV, per germline. The CDR3 is made up of 15 amino acids. Trimming cost V 0 bases and J 2 bases, with 8 bases left between them.